The clone carrying this T cell receptor beta chain appeared once. This sample is drawn from a study of T cell responses to AZD1222 COVID-19 vaccine. Produced via immunoSEQ multiplex PCR; TCRdb's table is partial and in-frame only. The sample has approximately 140,000 clones; around 90% are singletons. The CDR3 runs to 18 residues. The V gene's germline CDR1 is KGHSH and CDR2 LQKENI. V was cut by 3 bases and J by 0 bases, with 15 bases left in between. Here the sequenced sample was peripheral blood, taken 28 days after the second AZD1222 dose. V usage is TRBV18 and J usage is TRBJ2-6; TRBD1 might be the D (5 bases). The TCR originated in an adult who received the AZD1222 COVID-19 vaccine. The DNA for the CDR3 is TGTGCCAGCTCACCGAGATCGACAGCGATCTCTGGGGCCAACGTCCTGACTTTC. It encodes CASSPRSTAISGANVLTF.